This T cell receptor beta chain was observed in a study of blood T cell repertoires in COVID-19. Study summary: Sample material is recorded as cDNA or gDNA derived from T cells, B-cell-depleted T cells, or PBMCs.

The Seattle site enrolled patients during active infection and followed them longitudinally. This clone is a singleton in its sample. The repertoire was sequenced with immunoSEQ multiplex PCR; TCRdb's copy has only in-frame clones and lacks some. The table shows fewer than 300,000 clones, with approximately 87% occurring only once. In germline, CDR1 is MGHRA, CDR2 YSYEKL. The V gene lost 2 bases and the J gene lost 6 bases, with 16 bases spanning the gap. The length of the CDR3 is 15 residues. The chain employs TRBV4-1 and TRBJ1-2; weak D call: TRBD1 (6 bases). The sequenced sample was peripheral blood. The receptor was isolated from a woman aged 25 to 45 with COVID-19, enrolled during active disease. CDR3 in amino acids: CASSQFRGGSNGYTF. The CDR3 nucleotides are TGCGCCAGCAGCCAATTCAGGGGAGGGAGTAATGGCTACACCTTC.